This TCR beta chain stems from a study of graft-versus-host responses after intestinal transplantation. The wider study: Anti-thymocyte globulin induction was given to all recipients, followed by tacrolimus and steroids for roughly three years.

Germline CDR1 is MNHNS and CDR2 is SASEGT. There are 17 residues in the CDR3. V shed 3 bases and J 5 bases; nucleotides not matched to a gene: 9. Worth noting for this clone: Its target is unknown.

Repertoires were generated with immunoSEQ multiplex PCR, while TCRdb's copy carries only in-frame clones and drops some. The sample consists of over 75,000 clones, 85% to 90% of them appearing once. The sequencing here drew on unstimulated CD4+ T cells sorted from spleen or lymph node cells, taken before intestinal transplant. The origin of this receptor is a human donor who received an intestinal transplant. The chain combines TRBV6-1 with TRBJ1-3, with 11 bases lining up with TRBD1. CDR3 bases: TGTGCCAGCAGTGATCCCCCTGGACAGGGGGCAAGAAACACCATATATTTT. It specifies CASSDPPGQGARNTIYF.